This T cell receptor (beta chain) appears in the sequencing data of a study of blood T cell dynamics during melanoma immunotherapy. Time point: week 3, after first cycle of checkpoint inhibitor. The repertoire was sequenced with immunoSEQ multiplex PCR; TCRdb's copy has only in-frame clones and lacks some. The data contain about 6,300 clones, nearly 90% of them singletons. V lost 1 base to trimming and J lost 3 bases; unmatched junction nucleotides: 5. The CDR3 spans 15 residues. CDR1 is SGHRS, CDR2 YFSETQ, per germline. The material sequenced was blood, taken from a patient treated with checkpoint blockade. The sequence derives from a human donor with melanoma. The chain combines TRBV5-1 with TRBJ1-1, with 8 bases lining up with TRBD1. The CDR3 here is CASSLNQGAYTEAFF. The DNA of the CDR3 is TGCGCCAGCAGCTTGAACCAGGGGGCTTACACTGAAGCTTTCTTT.